This T cell receptor (beta chain) was sequenced for a study of cytomegalovirus exposure and HLA in healthy donors. Study findings and constraints: Immune exposure information comprised only CMV serostatus. What a later analysis showed was that several of the most significant clusters appeared linked to common viral pathogens.

Though nominally healthy at sampling, donors likely had unrecorded immune exposures. The CDR3 has 16 residues. Germline assignment: CDR1 SGHTA and CDR2 FQGNSA. V gave up 5 bases and J gave up 7 bases; unmatched junction bases: 13. This clone showed up just a few times. The antigen remains undetermined. A multiplex PCR was run with 60 Vbeta primers and 13 Jbeta primers. Profiled with immunoSEQ multiplex PCR; TCRdb holds only in-frame clones, not every one. This sample has about 150,000 clones; less than 10% occur once, and the top ten carry around 1.9%. The sample taken for sequencing was PBMCs. The TCR sequence derives from a male donor in good health and CMV-seronegative. V gene TRBV7-2 combines with J gene TRBJ1-5, with TRBD1 identical over 8 bases. The CDR3 nucleotides read TGTGCCAGCAGCCCCCGGAATGACAGGGGTGAGCAGCCCCAGCATTTT. It codes for CASSPRNDRGEQPQHF.